This is a list of T cell receptor beta chains from one sample in a study of T cell repertoires in cytomegalovirus infection. Using its own MiXCR run on the reads, TCRdb lists one record per CDR3 protein. The sample lists hundreds of thousands of distinct CDR3 sequences; 20% to 25% were seen once. Sequencing was performed on CD8+ T cells from PBMCs. These receptors all come from a human donor in good health (CMV status not recorded). Some clones in this sample may be carry-over from other donors' samples. CDR3s include the opening cysteine and the closing phenylalanine or tryptophan. The order of the fields is CDR3 protein, CDR3 DNA, D gene, clone size, V gene, J gene. A D gene is named only where the DNA matches it firmly. Clone sizes are given selectively: once, few, many, or a class where the clone is expanded.

CDR3aa: CASSIGRYNTEAFF
CDR3nt: TGTGCCAGTAGTATCGGGCGGTATAACACTGAAGCTTTCTTT
d_gene: .
abundance: few
v_gene: TRBV19
j_gene: TRBJ1-1

CDR3aa: CASSTGAISPLHF
CDR3nt: TGTGCCAGCAGTACAGGGGCGATTTCACCCCTCCACTTT
d_gene: TRBD1
abundance: few
v_gene: TRBV6-1
j_gene: TRBJ1-6

CDR3aa: CASSEWEQFYGYTF
CDR3nt: TGTGCCAGCAGTGAATGGGAACAGTTCTATGGCTACACCTTC
d_gene: .
abundance: .
v_gene: TRBV25-1
j_gene: TRBJ1-2

CDR3aa: CASSYSVYSLRRQDYGYTF
CDR3nt: TGTGCCAGCAGTTACTCGGTTTACAGTTTACGGCGGCAGGACTATGGCTACACCTTC
d_gene: .
abundance: once
v_gene: TRBV6-2/TRBV6-3
j_gene: TRBJ1-2

CDR3aa: CSARDKGSGHYGYTF
CDR3nt: TGCAGTGCTAGAGATAAGGGGTCCGGGCACTATGGCTACACCTTC
d_gene: .
abundance: many
v_gene: TRBV20-1
j_gene: TRBJ1-2

CDR3aa: CASGRGGLGYTF
CDR3nt: TGTGCCAGCGGGAGGGGAGGTCTAGGCTACACCTTC
d_gene: .
abundance: .
v_gene: TRBV6-2/TRBV6-3
j_gene: TRBJ1-2

CDR3aa: CASSQGFYEQYF
CDR3nt: TGTGCCAGCAGTCAGGGCTTCTACGAGCAGTACTTC
d_gene: .
abundance: few
v_gene: TRBV6-2/TRBV6-3
j_gene: TRBJ2-7

CDR3aa: CASTPGHPWETNEKLFF
CDR3nt: TGTGCCAGCACCCCGGGACACCCCTGGGAAACTAATGAAAAACTGTTTTTT
d_gene: .
abundance: many
v_gene: TRBV7-9
j_gene: TRBJ1-4

CDR3aa: CASGEHYGYTF
CDR3nt: TGTGCCAGCGGCGAACACTATGGCTACACCTTC
d_gene: .
abundance: few
v_gene: TRBV7-9
j_gene: TRBJ1-2

CDR3aa: CSVDSGVNYGYTF
CDR3nt: TGCAGCGTTGATTCTGGGGTCAACTATGGCTACACCTTC
d_gene: .
abundance: .
v_gene: TRBV29-1
j_gene: TRBJ1-2

CDR3aa: CASSVVGLSYEQYF
CDR3nt: TGTGCCAGCAGTGTTGTGGGGCTCTCCTACGAGCAGTACTTC
d_gene: .
abundance: .
v_gene: TRBV2
j_gene: TRBJ2-7

CDR3aa: CASRTGTSGEYNEQFF
CDR3nt: TGTGCCAGCAGAACCGGGACTAGCGGGGAGTACAATGAGCAGTTCTTC
d_gene: TRBD2
abundance: many
v_gene: TRBV12-3/TRBV12-4
j_gene: TRBJ2-1

CDR3aa: CAVGQPQHF
CDR3nt: TGTGCCGTCGGGCAGCCCCAGCATTTT
d_gene: .
abundance: many
v_gene: TRBV6-5
j_gene: TRBJ1-5

CDR3aa: CASSSGTGPANYGYTF
CDR3nt: TGTGCCAGCAGTTCCGGGACAGGGCCTGCTAACTATGGCTACACCTTC
d_gene: TRBD1
abundance: .
v_gene: TRBV6-5
j_gene: TRBJ1-2

CDR3aa: CASSFGTNTEAFF
CDR3nt: TGTGCCAGCAGTTTCGGGACTAACACTGAAGCTTTCTTT
d_gene: .
abundance: many
v_gene: TRBV12-3/TRBV12-4
j_gene: TRBJ1-1

CDR3aa: CASTPWAVGLGKEAYNEQFF
CDR3nt: TGCGCCAGCACCCCCTGGGCCGTCGGACTCGGTAAAGAGGCCTACAATGAGCAGTTCTTC
d_gene: .
abundance: few
v_gene: TRBV5-1
j_gene: TRBJ2-1

CDR3aa: CASSFGNGVDYGYTF
CDR3nt: TGTGCCAGCAGCTTTGGAAATGGAGTCGACTATGGCTACACCTTC
d_gene: .
abundance: few
v_gene: TRBV5-6
j_gene: TRBJ1-2

CDR3aa: CTTGASGGSENEQFF
CDR3nt: TGTACCACCGGAGCCAGTGGTGGATCGGAGAATGAGCAGTTCTTC
d_gene: .
abundance: once
v_gene: TRBV24-1
j_gene: TRBJ2-1

CDR3aa: CASSEQGTLGYTF
CDR3nt: TGTGCCAGCAGTGAGCAGGGGACCCTTGGCTACACCTTC
d_gene: .
abundance: many
v_gene: TRBV6-1
j_gene: TRBJ1-2

CDR3aa: CASLGTGRYEQFF
CDR3nt: TGCGCCAGCCTGGGGACAGGGCGGTATGAGCAGTTCTTC
d_gene: TRBD1
abundance: .
v_gene: TRBV5-1
j_gene: TRBJ2-1

CDR3aa: CASSPGLAGVTDTQYF
CDR3nt: TGTGCCAGCAGCCCGGGACTAGCGGGGGTCACAGATACGCAGTATTTT
d_gene: TRBD2
abundance: few
v_gene: TRBV27
j_gene: TRBJ2-3

CDR3aa: CASSYSGVECTF
CDR3nt: TGTGCCAGCAGTTACTCAGGGGTGGAGTGCACCTTC
d_gene: .
abundance: .
v_gene: TRBV6-6
j_gene: TRBJ1-2

CDR3aa: CASSQESDSNSPLHF
CDR3nt: TGCGCCAGCAGCCAAGAATCGGACAGTAATTCACCCCTCCACTTT
d_gene: .
abundance: many
v_gene: TRBV4-1
j_gene: TRBJ1-6

CDR3aa: CASSQDGHPANTEAFF
CDR3nt: TGCGCCAGCAGCCAAGATGGACACCCAGCGAACACTGAAGCTTTCTTT
d_gene: .
abundance: many
v_gene: TRBV4-1
j_gene: TRBJ1-1

CDR3aa: CASSTTGPNGEQFF
CDR3nt: TGTGCCAGCAGCACCACCGGACCTAACGGTGAGCAGTTCTTC
d_gene: .
abundance: .
v_gene: TRBV7-3
j_gene: TRBJ2-1

CDR3aa: CAISGRTGKVANVLTF
CDR3nt: TGTGCCATCAGTGGGCGGACAGGGAAAGTGGCCAACGTCCTGACTTTC
d_gene: TRBD1
abundance: .
v_gene: TRBV10-3
j_gene: TRBJ2-6

CDR3aa: CASSPGTGDADEQFF
CDR3nt: TGTGCCAGCAGCCCCGGGACAGGGGATGCGGATGAGCAGTTCTTC
d_gene: TRBD1
abundance: .
v_gene: TRBV5-4
j_gene: TRBJ2-1

CDR3aa: CASRGRTGSTPGANVLTF
CDR3nt: TGTGCCAGCAGAGGAAGGACAGGGAGTACGCCTGGGGCCAACGTCCTGACTTTC
d_gene: TRBD1
abundance: few
v_gene: TRBV6-5
j_gene: TRBJ2-6

CDR3aa: CASSRSGGAEETQYF
CDR3nt: TGTGCCAGTAGTAGGAGCGGGGGGGCAGAAGAGACCCAGTACTTC
d_gene: TRBD2
abundance: few
v_gene: TRBV19
j_gene: TRBJ2-5

CDR3aa: CASSQDGTDTQYF
CDR3nt: TGCGCCAGCAGCCAAGATGGGACAGATACGCAGTATTTT
d_gene: .
abundance: .
v_gene: TRBV4-3
j_gene: TRBJ2-3

CDR3aa: CASSLFEGRQETQYF
CDR3nt: TGTGCCAGCAGTTTATTTGAGGGGCGCCAAGAGACCCAGTACTTC
d_gene: .
abundance: .
v_gene: TRBV27
j_gene: TRBJ2-5

CDR3aa: CASRDRNSPLHF
CDR3nt: TGTGCCAGTAGGGACAGGAATTCACCCCTCCACTTT
d_gene: TRBD1
abundance: few
v_gene: TRBV19
j_gene: TRBJ1-6

CDR3aa: CSVGGQLYQETQYF
CDR3nt: TGCAGCGTTGGGGGACAGCTGTACCAAGAGACCCAGTACTTC
d_gene: TRBD1
abundance: .
v_gene: TRBV29-1
j_gene: TRBJ2-5

CDR3aa: CASSQVATGGLNYGYTF
CDR3nt: TGCGCCAGCAGCCAAGTTGCGACAGGGGGCCTTAACTATGGCTACACCTTC
d_gene: TRBD1
abundance: .
v_gene: TRBV4-1
j_gene: TRBJ1-2

CDR3aa: CASSDFQAFYGYTF
CDR3nt: TGTGCCAGCAGTGACTTTCAGGCCTTCTATGGCTACACCTTC
d_gene: .
abundance: few
v_gene: TRBV25-1
j_gene: TRBJ1-2

CDR3aa: CASSLGSPTDTQYF
CDR3nt: TGTGCCAGCAGCTTAGGATCCCCCACAGATACGCAGTATTTT
d_gene: .
abundance: many
v_gene: TRBV7-2
j_gene: TRBJ2-3

CDR3aa: CASSYSTAEAFF
CDR3nt: TGTGCCAGCAGTTACTCGACAGCTGAAGCTTTCTTT
d_gene: .
abundance: many
v_gene: TRBV6-2/TRBV6-3
j_gene: TRBJ1-1

CDR3aa: CAIPGTGGNEQFF
CDR3nt: TGTGCCATCCCGGGGACAGGGGGAAATGAGCAGTTCTTC
d_gene: TRBD1
abundance: few
v_gene: TRBV10-3
j_gene: TRBJ2-1

CDR3aa: CASSGSGTGKEQPQHF
CDR3nt: TGTGCCAGCAGCGGGTCCGGGACAGGGAAGGAGCAGCCCCAGCATTTT
d_gene: TRBD1
abundance: few
v_gene: TRBV7-9
j_gene: TRBJ1-5

CDR3aa: CASSQDQPGGYEDTQYF
CDR3nt: TGCGCCAGCAGCCAAGACCAACCAGGGGGATATGAAGATACGCAGTATTTT
d_gene: TRBD1
abundance: few
v_gene: TRBV4-3
j_gene: TRBJ2-3